This is a list of T cell receptor beta chains from one sample in a study of blood T cell repertoires in COVID-19. Here immunoSEQ multiplex PCR was the method, and the copy in TCRdb shows in-frame clones only, minus some. The table records fewer than 300,000 clones, approximately 85% of them present only once. Sequenced sample: peripheral blood. Every receptor here comes from a man aged 45-60 years with active or convalescent COVID-19. CDR3s include the opening cysteine and the closing phenylalanine or tryptophan. Fields, in order: J gene, V gene, clone size, CDR3 length, D gene, CDR3 DNA, CDR3 protein. D genes are given only for firm matches. Rows may omit the clone size; those that give it use once, few, many or a size class.

TRBJ2-1 | TRBV21-1 | . | 19 | . | TGTGCCAGCAGCCCCCTATTTTCCCTAGACAGGGGTTCCTACAATGAGCAGTTCTTC | CASSPLFSLDRGSYNEQFF
TRBJ1-5 | TRBV6-5 | few | 13 | . | TGTGCCAGCAGTTATGGCGGGAATCAGCCCCAGCATTTT | CASSYGGNQPQHF
TRBJ2-3 | TRBV2 | . | 12 | . | TGTGCCAGCAATGGCGGGGCAGATACGCAGTATTTT | CASNGGADTQYF
TRBJ2-5 | TRBV7-9 | . | 14 | TRBD1 | TGTGCCAGCAGCATCGGACAGGTTAAAGAGACCCAGTACTTC | CASSIGQVKETQYF
TRBJ2-3 | TRBV5-6 | once | 17 | TRBD2 | TGTGCCAGCAGCCCCCTGGGTTTCAGCGGGAGAACAGATACGCAGTATTTT | CASSPLGFSGRTDTQYF
TRBJ2-7 | TRBV30 | few | 13 | . | TGTGCCCGGAGTGTCGAGGGATCCTACGAGCAGTACTTC | CARSVEGSYEQYF
TRBJ1-1 | TRBV5-1 | . | 15 | TRBD1 | TGCGCCAGCAGTTCAAGGACAGGAGTTGGGACTGAAGCTTTCTTT | CASSSRTGVGTEAFF
TRBJ2-1 | TRBV6-2/TRBV6-3 | . | 17 | TRBD2 | TGTGCCAGCAGTTACACGTATAGCGGGAGGGGGGAAAATGAGCAGTTCTTC | CASSYTYSGRGENEQFF
TRBJ2-3 | TRBV14 | . | 14 | TRBD1 | TGTGCCAGCACCGACGGACAGGACACAGATACGCAGTATTTT | CASTDGQDTDTQYF
TRBJ1-2 | TRBV28 | . | 15 | . | TGTGCCAGCAGTAGGCAGGCCGTACTAGCCTATGGCTACACCTTC | CASSRQAVLAYGYTF
TRBJ2-3 | TRBV6-2/TRBV6-3 | . | 19 | TRBD2 | TGTGCCAGCAGTTACTCGTTCGCTAGCGGGCCTGTTGGCACAGATACGCAGTATTTT | CASSYSFASGPVGTDTQYF
TRBJ1-1 | TRBV19 | . | 14 | TRBD1 | TGTGCCAGTAGTAAGCAGGGGGCGGCCACTGAAGCTTTCTTT | CASSKQGAATEAFF
TRBJ2-7 | TRBV5-1 | . | 13 | . | TGCGCCAGCAGCGTCCAGGATGATTACGAGCAGTACTTC | CASSVQDDYEQYF
TRBJ1-4 | TRBV6-5 | . | 13 | TRBD1 | TGTGCCAGCCAGGGGGACTTTAATGAAAAACTGTTTTTT | CASQGDFNEKLFF
TRBJ2-6 | TRBV14 | . | 13 | . | TGTGCCAGCGCAGGCTCTGGGGCCAACGTCCTGACTTTC | CASAGSGANVLTF
TRBJ1-2 | TRBV28 | . | 14 | . | TGTGCCAGCACATCGATATCCGGGGTTCGGGGCTACACCTTC | CASTSISGVRGYTF
TRBJ1-6 | TRBV25-1 | . | 15 | TRBD1 | TGTGCCAGCAGCCCCGGGACAGGGGGCGATCCCCCCCTCCACTTT | CASSPGTGGDPPLHF
TRBJ1-5 | TRBV30 | . | 14 | . | TGTGCCTGGAGTGGGACGACAGCGAATCAGCCCCAGCATTTT | CAWSGTTANQPQHF
TRBJ2-1 | TRBV7-3 | . | 14 | TRBD2 | TGTGCCAGCAGCTCCGGGACTAGCCCCAATGAGCAGTTCTTC | CASSSGTSPNEQFF
TRBJ2-5 | TRBV2 | . | 14 | . | TGTGCCAGCAACCTCGACAGAACTCAAGAGACCCAGTACTTC | CASNLDRTQETQYF
TRBJ1-5 | TRBV27 | . | 16 | . | TGTGCCAGCAGTCCACAGTACCAAGCTTTCCATCAGCCCCAGCATTTT | CASSPQYQAFHQPQHF
TRBJ2-7 | TRBV27 | . | 13 | . | TGTGCCAGCTCGTTTCAGTTTTCCTACGAGCAGTACTTC | CASSFQFSYEQYF
TRBJ2-1 | TRBV7-3 | . | 13 | . | TGTGCCAGCAGCTTATCACAGGGCTATGAGCAGTTCTTC | CASSLSQGYEQFF
TRBJ2-2 | TRBV2 | . | 15 | . | TGTGCCAGCAGTGCCCTAGACTTCTACACCGGGGAGCTGTTTTTT | CASSALDFYTGELFF
TRBJ1-4 | TRBV30 | . | 12 | . | TGTGCCGGGGGGCGAGGTAATGAAAAACTGTTTTTT | CAGGRGNEKLFF
TRBJ2-1 | TRBV27 | . | 19 | . | TGTGCCAGCAGTTTACGGGAATCACCGGGGGAGAGCTCCTACAATGAGCAGTTCTTC | CASSLRESPGESSYNEQFF
TRBJ2-5 | TRBV28 | . | 16 | TRBD2 | TGTGCCAGCAGTCGCACCGGGACTAGCGGGACTGAGACCCAGTACTTC | CASSRTGTSGTETQYF
TRBJ2-3 | TRBV12-5 | . | 18 | TRBD2 | TGTGCTAGTGGACGCGGGACTAGCGGGAGTAGAAGGACAGATACGCAGTATTTT | CASGRGTSGSRRTDTQYF
TRBJ2-7 | TRBV5-4 | few | 17 | TRBD1 | TGTGCCAGCAGCTTGGCCGGGACAGGGGGCGTAGAGGGCGAGCAGTACTTC | CASSLAGTGGVEGEQYF
TRBJ2-1 | TRBV21-1 | . | 14 | . | TGTGCCAGTAGGCGGGGATTACTATACAATGAGCAGTTCTTC | CASRRGLLYNEQFF